Below, 21 T cell receptor beta chains from the same sample are listed, as sequenced in a study of vaccination effects on CD4 cells after COVID-19. Antigen specificity for these receptors is unknown. Viral peptide pool expansion of antigen-specific CD4+ T cells preceded sequencing in the ViraFEST assay. Cultured cells yielded isolated CD4+ T cells after about ten days. Among the vaccine recipients, none had a prior SARS-CoV-2 infection, and nucleocapsid antibodies were negative. Repertoires were generated with immunoSEQ multiplex PCR, while TCRdb's copy carries only in-frame clones and drops some. The sample records just under 75,000 clones, about four fifths being singletons. The starting material was CD4+ T cells from PBMCs cultured with HCoV-NL63 spike peptides, obtained before COVID-19 vaccination. The receptors here all came from a human donor who received a COVID-19 vaccine.

This sequence joins TRBV5-1 and TRBJ1-1; D call uncertain. The CDR3 is made up of 13 amino acids. In germline, CDR1 is SGHRS, CDR2 YFSETQ. With 4 bases removed from V and 3 bases from J, the gap between germline ends came to 10 bases. The CDR3 region is CASSGQWDTEAFF. CDR3 nucleotide sequence: TGCGCCAGCAGCGGCCAATGGGACACTGAAGCTTTCTTT.

The rearrangement uses TRBV5-1 and TRBJ2-5, with TRBD2 as a possible D gene (7 bases). The CDR3 extends over 15 amino acids. Germline-derived CDR1 and CDR2 are SGHRS and YFSETQ. Trimming took 0 bases from V and 5 from J, leaving 14 bases between them. CDR3 coding DNA: TGCGCCAGCAGCTTGGGCCCGGGGGGCCCGGAGACCCAGTACTTC. Amino acids: CASSLGPGGPETQYF.

The V call is TRBV7-2, the J call TRBJ2-1; TRBD2 is a possible D gene (5 bases). The V and J ends lost 4 bases and 7 bases respectively, with 11 bases between them. CDR1 and CDR2 (germline): SGHTA, FQGNSA. The CDR3 contains 13 residues. The CDR3 loop reads CASSYTGRNEQFF. The CDR3, as DNA: TGTGCCAGCAGCTACACGGGGAGAAATGAGCAGTTCTTC. The whole variable domain, filled in from reference TRBV7-2 and TRBJ2-1, reads GAGVSQSPSNKVTEKGKDVELRCDPISGHTALYWYRQSLGQGLEFLIYFQGNSAPDKSGLPSDRFSAERTGGSVSTLTIQRTQQEDSAVYLCASSYTGRNEQFFGPGTRLTVL.

This rearrangement joins TRBV19 to TRBJ2-7, with D possibly TRBD1 on 6 matching bases. The CDR3 contains 19 residues. Germline values: CDR1 LNHDA, CDR2 SQIVND (reference sequence). The V end was cut by 3 bases, the J end by 0 bases, with 24 bases between. CDR3 region: CASSMREQGWLPSSYEQYV. DNA of the CDR3: TGTGCCAGTAGTATGAGGGAACAGGGATGGTTGCCGAGCTCCTACGAGCAGTACGTC.

V and J are TRBV7-9 and TRBJ1-1; 10 positions agree with TRBD1. CDR3 length: 16 amino acids. After removal of 4 bases from V and 4 bases from J, the junction contained 9 bases not matched to a gene. Germline V CDR1 and CDR2: SEHNR, FQNEAQ (reference sequence). This chain's CDR3 is CASSSRTGGSGTEAFF. DNA of the CDR3: TGTGCCAGCAGCTCCAGGACAGGGGGTTCGGGCACTGAAGCTTTCTTT.

CDR3 DNA: TGTGCCAGCAGACCCCGGGACAGGGCGAATTCACCCCTCCACTTT. It is translated as CASRPRDRANSPLHF. The genes are TRBV6-6 and TRBJ1-6; TRBD1 aligns across 9 bases. Per germline, CDR1 MNHNY and CDR2 SVGAGI (reference sequence). CDR3 length: 15 residues. The V and J ends lost 6 bases and 7 bases, in that order; junction bases with no gene match: 7.

This clone was observed a few times. V usage is TRBV6-5 and J usage is TRBJ1-2; TRBD1 matches at 9 bases. The CDR3 spans 13 residues. Germline V gene sequence: CDR1 MNHEY, CDR2 SVGAGI. With 6 bases clipped from V and 7 bases from J, the junction kept 6 bases outside the gene matches. The CDR3 DNA follows: TGTGCCAGCAGCCCGGGACAGGGCTCTGGCTACACCTTC. Its translation is CASSPGQGSGYTF.

The chain is built from TRBV12-5 and TRBJ2-1; D gene unclear. The CDR3 length is 16 residues. Trimming shortened V by 0 bases and J by 7 bases, and 16 bases separated the two germline ends. CDR1 LGHNT and CDR2 FRNRAP come from the germline V gene. The CDR3 here is CASGLVLRQAKNEQFF. In DNA form, the CDR3 reads TGTGCTAGTGGTTTGGTACTCAGGCAGGCAAAGAATGAGCAGTTCTTC.

A few counts support this clone. This chain links TRBV18 with TRBJ2-7; TRBD1 agrees at 10 bases. Germline V gene lookup returns CDR1 KGHSH and CDR2 LQKENI. The CDR3 runs 14 residues. V was pared by 6 bases and J by 7 bases, with 9 bases of the junction left unmatched. The CDR3 DNA reads TGTGCCAGCTCGCGGGGGACAGGGGTAGGGGAGCAGTACGTC. This sequence encodes CASSRGTGVGEQYV.

V and J are TRBV5-1 and TRBJ2-7, with 9 bases identical to TRBD1. Per the germline V gene, CDR1 is SGHRS and CDR2 is YFSETQ. The CDR3 extends over 15 amino acids. V lost 3 bases to trimming and J lost 9 bases; unmatched junction nucleotides: 13. CDR3 region: CASSSTGTGTDLQYV. DNA for the CDR3: TGCGCCAGCAGCTCAACCGGGACAGGGACTGATTTGCAGTACGTC.

This chain joins TRBV10-3 and TRBJ1-2; 9 bases fit TRBD1. The CDR3 runs to 15 residues. Germline lookup yields CDR1 ENHRY and CDR2 SYGVKD. J lost 4 bases, V lost 3 bases, and 6 bases had no gene match. Here the CDR3 reads CAISESGTGIYGYTF. In DNA, the CDR3 is TGTGCCATCAGTGAATCCGGGACAGGGATCTATGGCTACACCTTC.

This clone was detected once. The rearrangement uses TRBV5-1 and TRBJ2-5; 12 bases match TRBD2. Germline V gene lookup returns CDR1 SGHRS and CDR2 YFSETQ. Losses at the gene ends were 0 bases for V and 4 bases for J; bases not matched to a gene: 4. This CDR3 has 16 amino acids. CDR3 in DNA: TGCGCCAGCAGCTTGGGGCTAGCGGGGGGGCGAGAGACCCAGTACTTC. The encoded protein is CASSLGLAGGRETQYF.

The chain recombines TRBV25-1 with TRBJ2-1; D unresolved. The germline gives CDR1 MGHDK, CDR2 SYGVNS. Trimming removed 5 bases from V and 7 bases from J, with 3 bases in between. The CDR3 spans 10 residues. The CDR3 sequence is CASSRNEQFF. The CDR3 nucleotides are TGTGCCAGCAGTAGGAATGAGCAGTTCTTC.

This clone was seen a single time. The V and J genes are TRBV7-7 and TRBJ2-3, with a tentative D call TRBD1 (5 bases). Per the germline V gene, CDR1 is SSHAT and CDR2 is FNYEAQ (reference sequence). Trimming shortened V by 1 base and J by 1 base, and 9 bases separated the two germline ends. The CDR3 extends over 15 amino acids. In DNA, the CDR3 is TGTGCCAGCAGCTTAGGGGGCGCGGGCACAGATACGCAGTATTTT. Translating it yields CASSLGGAGTDTQYF.

Here the CDR3 reads CATSRGTGSDTQYF. Here the CDR3 DNA reads TGTGCCACCAGCCGAGGGACAGGTTCGGATACGCAGTATTTT. The chain couples TRBV15 to TRBJ2-3, with 8 bases fitting TRBD1. J lost 6 bases, V lost 5 bases, and 7 bases had no gene match. The CDR3 consists of 14 residues. Looked up from germline, CDR1 is LNHNV and CDR2 is YYDKDF (reference sequence). The entire variable domain, with the rest obtained from reference TRBV15 and TRBJ2-3, is as follows: DAMVIQNPRYQVTQFGKPVTLSCSQTLNHNVMYWYQQKSSQAPKLLFHYYDKDFNNEADTPDNFQSRRPNTSFCFLDIRSPGLGDTAMYLCATSRGTGSDTQYFGPGTRLTVL.

The chain couples TRBV7-2 to TRBJ2-3, with 12 bases that match TRBD2. The J segment lost 4 bases and the V segment lost 3 bases, leaving 8 bases of the junction unmatched. This CDR3 has 17 amino acids. The germline V gene has CDR1 SGHTA and CDR2 FQGNSA. The CDR3 bases are TGTGCCAGCAGCTTGTCTAGCGGGGGGGCCGTTCCAGATACGCAGTATTTT. The encoded protein is CASSLSSGGAVPDTQYF. Variable domain in full (rest from reference TRBV7-2 and TRBJ2-3): GAGVSQSPSNKVTEKGKDVELRCDPISGHTALYWYRQSLGQGLEFLIYFQGNSAPDKSGLPSDRFSAERTGGSVSTLTIQRTQQEDSAVYLCASSLSSGGAVPDTQYFGPGTRLTVL.

J is TRBJ1-4 and V is TRBV30; 7 nucleotides line up with TRBD1. Germline trimming cut 5 bases from V and 8 bases from J; bases unmatched to any gene: 11. CDR1 and CDR2 from the germline V gene are GTSNPN and SVGIG (reference sequence). The CDR3 covers 14 residues. CDR3 in DNA: TGTGCCTGGGGTTGGGACAGCAGGCGGGAAAAACTGTTTTTT. It yields the protein CAWGWDSRREKLFF.

J is TRBJ2-2 and V is TRBV7-3; D is unclear. The CDR3 loop spans 15 amino acids. Germline CDR1 is SGHTA and CDR2 is FQGTGA. Trimming stripped 6 bases from V and 2 bases from J, with 13 bases between. The CDR3 sequence is CASSRLPQNTGELFF. Written as DNA, the CDR3 is TGTGCCAGCAGTCGACTTCCCCAAAACACCGGGGAGCTGTTTTTT.

This chain links TRBV27 with TRBJ2-2; D is unclear. The CDR3 has 14 residues. Germline loops: CDR1 MNHEY, CDR2 SMNVEV (reference sequence). The V gene lost 1 base and the J gene lost 5 bases, with 8 bases spanning the gap. The DNA for the CDR3 is TGTGCCAGCAGTTTATTTGCTGTAACCGGGGAGCTGTTTTTT. Translating gives CASSLFAVTGELFF.

The genes are TRBV7-2 and TRBJ2-4; 13 nucleotides align to TRBD2. The CDR3 spans 17 residues. CDR1 and CDR2 from the germline V gene are SGHTA and FQGNSA. V was pared by 3 bases and J by 2 bases, with 4 bases of the junction left unmatched. In DNA form, the CDR3 reads TGTGCCAGCAGCTTCCCAGGGACTAGCGGGACCAAAAACATTCAGTACTTC. Its protein product is CASSFPGTSGTKNIQYF.

The chain carries TRBV5-1 and TRBJ2-7; 10 bases match TRBD1. CDR3 length: 13 residues. J gave up 6 bases and V 4 bases, and 4 bases lay outside the gene matches. Germline V lookup: CDR1 SGHRS, CDR2 YFSETQ. The CDR3 nucleotides are TGCGCCAGCAGCCACGGGACAGGGGCCGAGCAGTACGTC. Its translation: CASSHGTGAEQYV.